These T cell receptor beta chains were read from a single sample in a study of T cells in Graves' hyperthyroidism and ophthalmopathy. TCRdb reanalysed the multiplex PCR reads using MiXCR and keeps one entry per CDR3 protein. The sample comprises 300,000 to 350,000 distinct CDR3 sequences, under 25% of which are singletons, and about 50% rests with the top ten. The sequenced sample consisted of blood. Every receptor here comes from a woman aged 45-59 years with Graves' hyperthyroidism. CDR3s include the opening cysteine and the closing phenylalanine or tryptophan. D genes are given only for firm matches. Where a row states a size, it is once, few, many or the class of an expanded clone; other rows omit it.

.	TRBV5-1	many	TRBJ1-2	14	CASSLDRGDYGYTF	TGCGCCAGCAGCTTGGACAGAGGAGACTATGGCTACACCTTC
.	TRBV12-3/TRBV12-4	few	TRBJ2-5	14	CASSLERNQETQYF	TGTGCCAGCAGTTTAGAACGAAACCAAGAGACCCAGTACTTC
.	TRBV27	.	TRBJ1-2	15	CASRNLGALNYGYTF	TGTGCCAGCAGGAACCTAGGTGCACTCAACTATGGCTACACCTTC
TRBD1	TRBV12-3/TRBV12-4	.	TRBJ1-2	17	CASSPISGQGAAYGYTF	TGTGCCAGCTCACCAATTTCAGGACAGGGGGCCGCCTATGGCTACACCTTC
.	TRBV6-6	few	TRBJ2-1	16	CASSYSGTYARDEQFF	TGTGCCAGCAGTTACTCCGGGACTTACGCGCGGGATGAGCAGTTCTTC
TRBD1	TRBV12-5	few	TRBJ2-1	14	CASGLGTGGNEQFF	TGTGCTAGTGGTTTGGGGACAGGGGGCAATGAGCAGTTCTTC
.	TRBV28	many	TRBJ1-1	16	CASSNGAGVSNTEAFF	TGTGCCAGTTCAAACGGAGCGGGGGTCTCGAACACTGAAGCTTTCTTT
.	TRBV29-1	.	TRBJ1-2	12	CSVDRDVYGYTF	TGCAGCGTCGATAGGGACGTCTATGGCTACACCTTC
.	TRBV6-2/TRBV6-3	many	TRBJ2-1	14	CASRRLEKTHEQFF	TGTGCCAGCAGGAGACTAGAAAAGACCCATGAGCAGTTCTTC
.	TRBV20-1	many	TRBJ2-1	13	CSARGRDWVEQFF	TGCAGTGCTAGAGGTCGAGATTGGGTCGAGCAGTTCTTC
TRBD1	TRBV5-1	many	TRBJ2-3	16	CASTGDRLSVPDTQYF	TGCGCCAGCACCGGGGACAGACTCTCCGTCCCAGATACGCAGTATTTT
TRBD1	TRBV7-9	.	TRBJ2-5	14	CASSSGGTFLNQYF	TGTGCCAGCAGCTCAGGGGGCACCTTCTTGAACCAGTACTTC
.	TRBV6-1	few	TRBJ1-4	13	CASRQWEVEKLFF	TGTGCCAGCAGGCAGTGGGAAGTAGAAAAACTGTTTTTT
TRBD2	TRBV5-1	few	TRBJ2-2	16	CASSPGVAGFAGELFF	TGCGCCAGCAGCCCGGGGGTAGCGGGATTCGCCGGGGAGCTGTTTTTT
TRBD2	TRBV7-9	many	TRBJ2-1	15	CASSPLAGAYNEQFF	TGTGCCAGCAGCCCCCTAGCGGGGGCCTACAATGAGCAGTTCTTC
.	TRBV12-3/TRBV12-4	many	TRBJ2-1	16	CASSPRPGFNYNEQFF	TGTGCCAGCAGTCCCCGACCAGGATTTAACTACAATGAGCAGTTCTTC
.	TRBV2	.	TRBJ2-7	15	CASSVGGDGSYEQYF	TGTGCCAGCAGCGTAGGAGGAGATGGCTCCTACGAGCAGTACTTC
.	TRBV20-1	.	TRBJ1-2	11	CSAEGDGGYTF	TGCAGTGCTGAAGGGGATGGGGGCTACACCTTC
TRBD2	TRBV27	many	TRBJ2-7	13	CATSPGTSYEQYF	TGTGCCACCTCCCCCGGGACTAGTTACGAGCAGTACTTC
.	TRBV10-3	.	TRBJ1-6	13	CAARSQGNSPLHF	TGTGCCGCGAGATCCCAGGGGAATTCACCCCTCCACTTT
.	TRBV30	many	TRBJ1-2	12	CAWNGGWDGYTF	TGTGCCTGGAATGGGGGGTGGGATGGCTACACCTTC
.	TRBV5-1	many	TRBJ1-2	14	CASSQGQRDEGYTF	TGCGCCAGCAGCCAAGGACAGCGGGATGAAGGCTACACCTTC
.	TRBV2	many	TRBJ2-7	11	CASNLGDEQYF	TGTGCCAGCAACCTTGGCGACGAGCAGTACTTC
TRBD1	TRBV6-2/TRBV6-3	.	TRBJ2-5	17	CASSYAGQGGSKETQYF	TGTGCCAGCAGTTACGCGGGACAGGGAGGGAGTAAGGAGACCCAGTACTTC
.	TRBV7-9	.	TRBJ2-7	17	CASSDLDLTPSSYEQYF	TGTGCCAGCAGTGACTTGGACTTGACTCCTTCCTCCTACGAGCAGTACTTC
.	TRBV12-3/TRBV12-4	many	TRBJ1-2	14	CASSFQAATRGYTF	TGTGCCAGCAGTTTTCAGGCAGCTACTAGGGGCTACACCTTC
.	TRBV9	many	TRBJ1-1	16	CASSPRSRGKGTEAFF	TGTGCCAGCAGCCCCCGAAGTCGGGGGAAAGGCACTGAAGCTTTCTTT
TRBD1	TRBV2	few	TRBJ2-2	14	CASSRTGKAGELFF	TGTGCCAGCAGTCGGACAGGGAAGGCCGGGGAGCTGTTTTTT
TRBD1	TRBV5-1	.	TRBJ2-3	17	CASSLYPWDRGPDTQYF	TGCGCCAGCAGCTTGTATCCCTGGGACAGGGGCCCAGATACGCAGTATTTT
TRBD1	TRBV2	many	TRBJ1-4	15	CASSVEGGRGEKLFF	TGTGCCAGCAGTGTTGAAGGGGGCCGAGGGGAAAAACTGTTTTTT
TRBD2	TRBV30	.	TRBJ2-7	13	CAWSRGRAYEQYF	TGTGCCTGGAGTCGGGGGAGGGCCTACGAGCAGTACTTC
.	TRBV6-1	.	TRBJ1-2	14	CASSPRRSNYGYTF	TGTGCCAGCAGTCCCCGGCGGAGTAACTATGGCTACACCTTC
.	TRBV12-3/TRBV12-4	.	TRBJ2-5	14	CASSPTRSWETQYF	TGTGCCAGCAGTCCCACCCGTTCCTGGGAGACCCAGTACTTC
.	TRBV12-3/TRBV12-4	many	TRBJ2-5	14	CASSLRAVQETQYF	TGTGCCAGCAGTTTAAGAGCGGTCCAAGAGACCCAGTACTTC
.	TRBV12-3/TRBV12-4	many	TRBJ2-5	15	CASSFVGQLQETQYF	TGTGCCAGCAGTTTCGTTGGACAGCTTCAAGAGACCCAGTACTTC
TRBD1	TRBV6-4	.	TRBJ2-1	15	CASSDRQGAANEQFF	TGTGCCAGCAGTGACCGACAGGGAGCGGCTAATGAGCAGTTCTTC
TRBD2	TRBV20-1	.	TRBJ2-7	15	CSARVVLAGGYEQYF	TGCAGTGCTAGAGTTGTACTAGCGGGGGGGTACGAGCAGTACTTC
TRBD1	TRBV29-1	.	TRBJ2-5	15	CSVGTASQIQETQYF	TGCAGCGTCGGGACAGCGTCACAGATCCAAGAGACCCAGTACTTC
.	TRBV18	many	TRBJ2-5	13	CASSPGYQETQYF	TGTGCCAGCTCACCAGGGTACCAAGAGACCCAGTACTTC
.	TRBV2	.	TRBJ1-5	12	CASTRSNQPQHF	TGTGCCAGCACCAGAAGCAATCAGCCCCAGCATTTT
TRBD2	TRBV27	.	TRBJ2-7	16	CASSLRVGLDPTLQYF	TGTGCCAGCAGTTTAAGGGTGGGACTAGACCCTACGTTGCAGTACTTC